The TCR beta chain under discussion was sequenced for a study of blood T cell repertoires in COVID-19. Across the whole study: Donors in the United States, Italy and Spain gave samples during acute or convalescent COVID-19. From T cells, B-cell-depleted T cells, or PBMCs came the material, which was cDNA or gDNA.

The CDR3 has 18 amino acids. Germline-derived CDR1 and CDR2 are ENHRY and SYGVKD. The ends lost 10 bases at V and 0 bases at J; junction bases unmatched: 13. Per the original methods: It was from reference gene primer amplification that nucleated cell counts were estimated. This table comes from immunoSEQ multiplex PCR, and its TCRdb copy is limited to in-frame clones, with some not included. The DNA was the basis for D and trimming; V, J and clone size are from that table. The table lists some 150,000 clones, approximately 90% of them singletons. The chain combines TRBV10-3 with TRBJ2-7, with 15 bases lining up with TRBD2. The source of this sequence is a man in his 60s with active or convalescent COVID-19. The sequencing sample was made of peripheral blood. CDR3 sequence (DNA): TGTGCCACCCGGGGACTAGCGGGGGGACATCTGAGCTCCTACGAGCAGTACTTC. Translating it yields CATRGLAGGHLSSYEQYF.